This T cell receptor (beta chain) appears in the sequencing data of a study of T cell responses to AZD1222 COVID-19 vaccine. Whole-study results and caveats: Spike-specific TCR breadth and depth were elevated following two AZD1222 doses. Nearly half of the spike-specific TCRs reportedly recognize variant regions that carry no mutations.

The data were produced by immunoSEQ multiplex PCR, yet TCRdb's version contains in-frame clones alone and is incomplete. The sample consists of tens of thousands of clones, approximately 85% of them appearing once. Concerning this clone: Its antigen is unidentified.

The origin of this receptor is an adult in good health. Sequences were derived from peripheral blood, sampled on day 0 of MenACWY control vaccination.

CDR3 sequence reads: CASSSLAGTRYNEQFF. CDR3 bases: TGTGCCAGCAGTTCATTAGCGGGGACGAGGTACAATGAGCAGTTCTTC. V usage is TRBV6-2 or TRBV6-3 and J usage is TRBJ2-1; 8 nucleotides line up with TRBD2. CDR3 size: 16 residues. V trimming: 4 bases; J trimming: 4 bases; junction bases outside the gene matches: 9. The germline gives CDR1 MNHEY, CDR2 SVGEGT.